This T cell receptor (beta chain) was captured by sequencing in a study of patients with pleural tuberculosis. This clonotype was observed a handful of times. Germline loops: CDR1 SNHLY, CDR2 FYNNEI. The V and J ends lost 8 bases and 6 bases respectively, with 17 bases between them. The CDR3 length is 14 residues. Via MiXCR, TCRdb re-called the reads, giving one row per CDR3 protein. The table includes approximately 50,000 distinct CDR3 sequences, approximately 7.9% detected once. The receptor's source is a human donor with pleural tuberculosis. V is TRBV2 and J is TRBJ2-1; D not resolved. CDR3 nucleotides: TGTGCCAGCCTAGAGAACTCGTGGGGCAATGAGCAGTTCTTC. It specifies CASLENSWGNEQFF. The whole variable domain, filled in from reference TRBV2 and TRBJ2-1, reads EPEVTQTPSHQVTQMGQEVILRCVPISNHLYFYWYRQILGQKVEFLVSFYNNEISEKSEIFDDQFSVERPDGSNFTLKIRSTKLEDSAMYFCASLENSWGNEQFFGPGTRLTVL.